This TCR beta chain came from a study of ipilimumab plus nivolumab after autologous stem cell transplantation. Study as a whole: A median of about 8 nivolumab and 4 to 6 ipilimumab doses were given.

The CDR3 loop spans 13 amino acids. The germline V and J ends were trimmed by 6 bases and 5 bases, with 14 bases remaining between them. The germline V gene encodes CDR1 MNHNY and CDR2 SVGAGI (reference sequence). Patients got ipilimumab 1 mg/kg beginning 14 to 28 days post-transplant. The assay was immunoSEQ multiplex PCR, and TCRdb's table has in-frame clones only and misses some. The data show around 13,000 clones, roughly 72% seen once. The source is a male donor with diffuse large B-cell lymphoma. The sequenced sample was PBMCs, obtained in a trial of ipilimumab plus nivolumab as post-transplant consolidation. The chain links TRBV6-6 to TRBJ2-7, with D possibly TRBD2 on 6 matching bases. The CDR3 region has the DNA TGTGCCAGCAGCCACGACGGAGGGAACGAGCAGTACTTC. Translated: CASSHDGGNEQYF.